One sample yielded the 20 T cell receptor beta chains listed below, sequenced in a study of blood T cell repertoires in COVID-19. Only in-frame clones appear in the TCRdb table, and some are missing; sequencing was by immunoSEQ multiplex PCR. The sample lists approximately 39,000 clones, 80% to 90% occurring once. Specimen: peripheral blood. All receptors come from a man aged 50 to 60 with active or convalescent COVID-19.

This clone came up a few times. The chain carries TRBV7-6 and TRBJ1-4, with 9 positions matching TRBD1. From germline, CDR1 is SGHVS and CDR2 FNYEAQ. There are 17 residues in the CDR3. Trimming at V came to 4 bases and at J to 1 base, leaving 7 bases not matched to a gene. CDR3 amino acids: CASSSGTGLRTNEKLFF. The CDR3 DNA reads TGTGCCAGCAGCTCCGGGACAGGGCTGAGAACTAATGAAAAACTGTTTTTT.

The V gene is TRBV29-1, the J gene TRBJ2-1, with 11 bases fitting TRBD1. Germline CDR1 and CDR2: SQVTM and ANQGSEA. V dropped 3 bases and J dropped 3; count of bases not matched to a gene: 7. CDR3 length: 16 amino acids. In nucleotides, the CDR3 is TGCAGCGTTGACGGGACAGGGGGAACCTTCTACAATGAGCAGTTCTTC. Amino acid sequence: CSVDGTGGTFYNEQFF.

The J gene is TRBJ1-4, the V gene TRBV7-9; D call uncertain. This CDR3 comprises 16 residues. CDR1 is SEHNR and CDR2 is FQNEAQ in the germline V gene (reference sequence). With 2 bases removed from V and 10 bases from J, the gap between germline ends came to 20 bases. CDR3 DNA sequence: TGTGCCAGCAGCTTATGGTCACCGGGGTTGGAGGGAAAACTGTTTTTT. It codes for CASSLWSPGLEGKLFF.

This clone was recorded only once. The chain carries TRBV9 and TRBJ2-1; D not resolved. The V gene's germline CDR1 is SGDLS and CDR2 YYNGEE. This CDR3 is built from 16 residues. V was pared by 3 bases and J by 0 bases, with 13 bases between. The chain's CDR3 is CASSALDGSSYNEQFF. CDR3 sequence (DNA): TGTGCCAGCAGCGCCCTAGACGGTAGCTCCTACAATGAGCAGTTCTTC.

The V and J genes are TRBV7-2 and TRBJ1-2; D is unresolved. The CDR3 consists of 14 residues. V was clipped by 5 bases and J by 3 bases, with 13 bases between them. Germline lookup yields CDR1 SGHTA and CDR2 FQGNSA. In nucleotides, the CDR3 is TGTGCCAGCAGCCATAATTTACTAGACTATGGCTACACCTTC. Translated, it gives CASSHNLLDYGYTF.

The chain combines TRBV6-5 with TRBJ1-5; 9 bases map to TRBD1. Germline assignment: CDR1 MNHEY and CDR2 SVGAGI. With V trimmed by 6 bases and J by 6 bases, 6 bases remained unmatched. This CDR3 is built from 14 residues. The CDR3: CASSGRQGGQPQHF. CDR3 nucleotide sequence: TGTGCCAGCAGCGGACGACAGGGGGGTCAGCCCCAGCATTTT.

V is TRBV10-1 and J is TRBJ1-1, with D perhaps TRBD1 (5 bases). This CDR3 has 14 residues. V was clipped by 6 bases and J by 0 bases, with 11 bases between them. Germline V gene data show CDR1 as WNHNN and CDR2 as SYGVQD (reference sequence). This CDR3 reads CASRATVLNTEAFF. The DNA of the CDR3 is TGCGCCAGCAGAGCGACAGTGTTGAACACTGAAGCTTTCTTT.

There are a few counts of this clone. The rearrangement uses TRBV7-2 and TRBJ2-1; a weak D match, TRBD1 (6 bases). Germline assignment: CDR1 SGHTA and CDR2 FQGNSA. The CDR3 is 13 amino acids. V was pared by 5 bases and J by 7 bases, with 12 bases between. The chain's CDR3 is CASSRTVSNEQFF. CDR3 bases: TGTGCCAGCAGCCGGACAGTTAGTAATGAGCAGTTCTTC. Full variable domain (outside the CDR3, taken from reference TRBV7-2 and TRBJ2-1): GAGVSQSPSNKVTEKGKDVELRCDPISGHTALYWYRQSLGQGLEFLIYFQGNSAPDKSGLPSDRFSAERTGGSVSTLTIQRTQQEDSAVYLCASSRTVSNEQFFGPGTRLTVL.

This sequence joins TRBV19 and TRBJ2-5, with 9 bases identical to TRBD1. This CDR3 has 16 residues. From germline, CDR1 is LNHDA and CDR2 SQIVND (reference sequence). The V segment lost 3 bases and the J segment 4 bases; nucleotides outside the gene matches: 9. CDR3 residues: CASSMGTGGWGETQYF. CDR3 DNA: TGTGCCAGTAGTATGGGTACAGGGGGCTGGGGAGAGACCCAGTACTTC.

The V gene is TRBV7-9, the J gene TRBJ2-2; D gene uncertain. Deletions cut 2 bases from V and 5 bases from J, with 9 bases between. Per germline, CDR1 SEHNR and CDR2 FQNEAQ (reference sequence). The CDR3 has 14 residues. CDR3 nucleotide sequence: TGTGCCAGCAGCTTACTCTGGGCAACCGGGGAGCTGTTTTTT. Protein sequence: CASSLLWATGELFF.

This clone was found many times. V gene TRBV29-1 combines with J gene TRBJ2-2, with TRBD1 matching over 9 bases. The CDR3 has 14 residues. With 3 bases clipped from V and 1 base from J, the junction kept 0 bases outside the gene matches. Germline-derived CDR1 and CDR2 are SQVTM and ANQGSEA. This CDR3 is CSVEGQGNTGELFF. The CDR3 DNA reads as TGCAGCGTTGAGGGACAGGGGAACACCGGGGAGCTGTTTTTT.

This sequence joins TRBV29-1 and TRBJ2-7; 8 positions agree with TRBD2. CDR3 length equals 12 residues. V lost 6 bases to trimming and J lost 4 bases; unmatched junction nucleotides: 5. Per germline, CDR1 SQVTM and CDR2 ANQGSEA. CDR3 DNA sequence: TGCAGCGTAACTAGCGGTACTTACGAGCAGTACTTC. Its protein is CSVTSGTYEQYF.

V is TRBV19 and J is TRBJ1-5; 12 bases match TRBD1. Germline CDR1 and CDR2: LNHDA and SQIVND (reference sequence). V lost 3 bases, J lost 16 bases, and 4 bases stayed unmatched. The CDR3 contains 12 residues. The CDR3 coding sequence is TGTGCCAGTAGTATCGGGACAGGGGGCATTCATTTT. This translates into CASSIGTGGIHF. Full variable domain (missing parts from reference TRBV19 and TRBJ1-5): DGGITQSPKYLFRKEGQNVTLSCEQNLNHDAMYWYRQDPGQGLRLIYYSQIVNDFQKGDIAEGYSVSREKKESFPLTVTSAQKNPTAFYLCASSIGTGGIHFGDGTRLSIL.

The chain combines TRBV18 with TRBJ2-3, with D perhaps TRBD1 (6 bases). The length of the CDR3 is 21 residues. V dropped 0 bases and J dropped 2 bases, with 27 bases sitting between them. The V gene's germline CDR1 is KGHSH and CDR2 LQKENI. The DNA for the CDR3 is TGTGCCAGCTCACCACCCCGCCGACCAGGGGATGAGAATTTCCCCACAGATACGCAGTATTTT. The encoded protein is CASSPPRRPGDENFPTDTQYF.

The chain combines TRBV11-2 with TRBJ2-3, with 7 bases that match TRBD2. The CDR3 length is 15 residues. Trimming removed 6 bases from V and 2 bases from J; junction bases left unmatched: 8. The germline gives CDR1 SGHAT, CDR2 FQNNGV. CDR3 loop: CASRTREDPTDTQYF. For the CDR3, the DNA is TGTGCCAGCAGAACTCGGGAGGACCCCACAGATACGCAGTATTTT. Full variable domain (outside the CDR3, taken from reference TRBV11-2 and TRBJ2-3): EAGVAQSPRYKIIEKRQSVAFWCNPISGHATLYWYQQILGQGPKLLIQFQNNGVVDDSQLPKDRFSAERLKGVDSTLKIQPAKLEDSAVYLCASRTREDPTDTQYFGPGTRLTVL.

This rearrangement joins TRBV7-2 to TRBJ2-3, with D uncertain. V was pared by 5 bases and J by 6 bases, with 12 bases between. The CDR3 has 13 residues. Germline assignment: CDR1 SGHTA and CDR2 FQGNSA. The CDR3 reads CASSPRIGDTQYF. The CDR3 bases are TGTGCCAGCAGCCCGAGGATTGGGGATACGCAGTATTTT.

This sequence joins TRBV7-7 and TRBJ2-7; no definite D call. The CDR3 runs 14 residues. The germline gives CDR1 SSHAT, CDR2 FNYEAQ (reference sequence). The CDR3 loop is CASSLCRCAYEQYV. The CDR3 nucleotides are TGTGCTAGCAGCTTATGCCGTTGCGCCTACGAGCAGTACGTC.

This sequence joins TRBV28 and TRBJ1-1; tentatively, D is TRBD1 (6 bases). The CDR3 spans 15 residues. Germline V gene data show CDR1 as MDHEN and CDR2 as SYDVKM. Trimming took 9 bases from V and 1 from J, leaving 18 bases between them. As DNA, the CDR3 is TGTGCCAGTACGAAAAAAGGGGGGGGGAACACTGAAGCTTTCTTT. It yields the protein CASTKKGGGNTEAFF.

The chain combines TRBV11-2 with TRBJ1-4; 8 bases map to TRBD1. Losses at the gene ends were 5 bases for V and 1 base for J; bases not matched to a gene: 3. Germline CDR1 is SGHAT and CDR2 is FQNNGV. The CDR3 runs 15 residues. CDR3 sequence reads: CASSPGQGTNEKLFF. In DNA form, the CDR3 reads TGTGCCAGCAGCCCCGGACAGGGAACTAATGAAAAACTGTTTTTT.

The chain is built from TRBV4-2 and TRBJ1-1, with D possibly being TRBD1 (5 bases). This CDR3 has 12 amino acids. With 3 bases removed from V and 9 bases from J, the gap between germline ends came to 11 bases. In germline, CDR1 is LGHNA, CDR2 YNFKEQ. CDR3 in DNA: TGTGCCAGCAGCCAGGGGGGGGTTAAAGCTTTCTTT. This gives the protein CASSQGGVKAFF.